This TCR beta chain is from a study of T-cell memory formation after mild COVID-19. Study-wide background: TCR clusters were largely donor specific.

V shed 0 bases and J shed 6 bases, with 3 bases lying between them. The length of the CDR3 is 11 residues. Germline V gene sequence: CDR1 MNHEY, CDR2 SVGAGI. TCRdb used MiXCR to reprocess the 5' RACE reads, holding one entry per CDR3 protein. The data contain approximately 260,000 distinct CDR3 sequences, approximately 15% of them singletons. This clonotype was observed at least ten times. The rearrangement joins TRBV6-5 to TRBJ2-7, with D hard to call. The receptor was isolated from a man aged 18 to 30 who had mild COVID-19 (a few samples of this study predate the infection). Cell type and time point are not known. The sequenced sample consisted of PBMCs or a T cell subset sorted from them (not recorded which). This chain's CDR3 is CASSYSSEQYF. In nucleotides, the CDR3 is TGTGCCAGCAGTTACTCTTCCGAGCAGTACTTC.